Presented here are 29 T cell receptor beta chains from one specimen sequenced in a study of T cells after yellow fever vaccination. TCRdb re-called the 5' RACE reads through MiXCR, storing one row per CDR3 protein. The repertoire holds just under 600,000 distinct CDR3 sequences, less than 15% seen once, with 11% to 15% in the top ten. Material: PBMCs, obtained on the day of the yellow fever booster vaccination. The receptors here all came from a man aged 25-40 years who received the YFV17D yellow fever vaccine.

The rearrangement joins TRBV7-8 to TRBJ2-3, with a possible D match to TRBD2 (5 bases). Germline CDR1 SGHVS, CDR2 FQNEAQ. This CDR3 has 13 amino acids. V lost 8 bases and J 0 bases, leaving 9 bases between the germline ends. DNA for the CDR3: TGTGCCAGCGGAGGCCAGAGCACAGATACGCAGTATTTT. Translating it yields CASGGQSTDTQYF.

The chain employs TRBV12-3 or TRBV12-4 and TRBJ1-2; 11 bases map to TRBD1. Trimming removed 4 bases from V and 9 bases from J; junction bases left unmatched: 7. This CDR3 contains 14 residues. CDR3 sequence: CASSSFGTGGRYTF. The CDR3 nucleotides read TGTGCCAGCAGTTCTTTCGGGACAGGGGGTCGCTACACCTTC.

This clonotype was seen a handful of times. A much bigger clone sits one base away, suggesting this may be a read error. The V call is TRBV20-1, the J call TRBJ2-5; D unresolved. CDR1 is DFQATT, CDR2 SNEGSKA, per germline (reference sequence). The CDR3 is 16 amino acids. CDR3 sequence reads: CCAPPGGIFSGETQYF. DNA of the CDR3: TGCTGTGCCCCACCCGGTGGGATCTTCAGTGGGGAGACCCAGTACTTC.

The rearrangement joins TRBV25-1 to TRBJ2-5, with TRBD2 matching over 13 bases. Germline loops: CDR1 MGHDK, CDR2 SYGVNS. J gave up 5 bases and V 4 bases, and 7 bases lay outside the gene matches. This CDR3 spans 16 amino acids. The CDR3 region is CASSGPWTSGSETQYF. The CDR3 DNA sequence: TGTGCCAGCAGTGGCCCGTGGACTAGCGGGAGTGAGACCCAGTACTTC.

This clonotype was observed a handful of times. The genes are TRBV14 and TRBJ2-7, with 10 bases that match TRBD1. CDR3 size: 15 residues. The J segment lost 6 bases and the V segment lost 3 bases, leaving 8 bases of the junction unmatched. Germline values: CDR1 SGHDN, CDR2 FVKESK. The DNA of the CDR3 is TGTGCCAGCAGCCAGGGACAGGGGAGCGTTGTCGAGCAGTACTTC. Translated, it gives CASSQGQGSVVEQYF. Together with reference TRBV14 and TRBJ2-7, the CDR3 gives the full variable domain: EAGVTQFPSHSVIEKGQTVTLRCDPISGHDNLYWYRRVMGKEIKFLLHFVKESKQDESGMPNNRFLAERTGGTYSTLKVQPAELEDSGVYFCASSQGQGSVVEQYFGPGTRLTVT.

This clonotype was seen more than once but under ten times. The V call is TRBV7-9, the J call TRBJ2-7; 11 nucleotides line up with TRBD2. The J segment lost 3 bases and the V segment lost 4 bases, leaving 8 bases of the junction unmatched. The germline CDR1 and CDR2 sequences are SEHNR and FQNEAQ (reference sequence). This CDR3 has 16 amino acids. The CDR3 DNA sequence: TGTGCCAGCAGCTCCCTTGGGACTAGCGGCTTCTACGAGCAGTACTTC. Translated: CASSSLGTSGFYEQYF.

This clonotype was detected once. This chain connects TRBV7-2 to TRBJ2-3, with D possibly matching TRBD2 (6 bases). The V end was cut by 5 bases, the J end by 5 bases, with 14 bases between. CDR3 length equals 14 residues. The germline gives CDR1 SGHTA, CDR2 FQGNSA. CDR3 in amino acids: CASSPRMGGDTQYF. The CDR3 DNA reads as TGTGCCAGCAGCCCACGGATGGGAGGAGATACGCAGTATTTT.

The chain combines TRBV28 with TRBJ2-2; a weak D match, TRBD2 (5 bases). Trimming removed 6 bases at V and 8 bases at J, with 22 bases between. The CDR3 has 16 amino acids. CDR1 and CDR2 from the germline V gene are MDHEN and SYDVKM. The CDR3 nucleotides are TGTGCCAGCAGCGGGATCCGGGCCGAAAGGAGAGGGGAGCTGTTTTTT. Amino acid sequence: CASSGIRAERRGELFF.

In its sample, this clonotype was seen a few times. The chain carries TRBV9 and TRBJ2-7; either TRBD1 or TRBD2 may supply D (6 bases each). The CDR3 has 15 amino acids. V shed 4 bases and J shed 3 bases, with 17 bases lying between them. Germline lookup yields CDR1 SGDLS and CDR2 YYNGEE. The CDR3 sequence: CASSPYEGGGYEQYF. CDR3 DNA: TGTGCCAGCAGCCCCTATGAGGGGGGAGGCTACGAGCAGTACTTC.

Ten or more counts support this clonotype. The rearrangement uses TRBV29-1 and TRBJ2-7, with 8 bases identical to TRBD1. In germline, CDR1 is SQVTM, CDR2 ANQGSEA. The CDR3 extends over 14 amino acids. V gave up 6 bases and J gave up 5 bases; unmatched junction bases: 12. This chain's CDR3 is CSVVRQGISDEQYF. The CDR3 DNA reads as TGCAGCGTCGTAAGACAGGGGATATCGGACGAGCAGTACTTC.

This clonotype was observed a handful of times. The chain uses TRBV27 and TRBJ1-4; tentatively, D is TRBD1 (6 bases). The CDR3 contains 15 residues. CDR1 is MNHEY and CDR2 is SMNVEV in the germline V gene (reference sequence). V was pared by 10 bases and J by 0 bases, with 15 bases between. CDR3 loop: CATSFGGTTNEKLFF. CDR3 nucleotides: TGTGCCACTTCCTTCGGGGGCACAACTAATGAAAAACTGTTTTTT.

The chain couples TRBV6-1 to TRBJ1-3; tentatively, D is TRBD1 (5 bases). Germline values: CDR1 MNHNS, CDR2 SASEGT. The length of the CDR3 is 15 residues. V dropped 4 bases and J dropped 0 bases, with 10 bases sitting between them. The CDR3 sequence: CASSAGAHSGNTIYF. CDR3 DNA sequence: TGTGCCAGCAGTGCTGGGGCCCACTCTGGAAACACCATATATTTT.

This clonotype was found a few times. Relative to the germline gene, one junction end is altered; a read error may explain this. The genes are TRBV4-1 and TRBJ2-3; D not resolved. Germline V lookup: CDR1 MGHRA, CDR2 YSYEKL. The CDR3 has 13 amino acids. Here the CDR3 DNA reads TGCGCCAGCAGCAAAGACGAACCAGATACGCAGTATTTT. Translated: CASSKDEPDTQYF.

The rearrangement uses TRBV20-1 and TRBJ2-7; D might be TRBD1 (5 bases). Germline V gene lookup returns CDR1 DFQATT and CDR2 SNEGSKA (reference sequence). The CDR3 totals 12 residues. V was trimmed by 3 bases and J by 8 bases, leaving 14 bases between them. The chain's CDR3 is CSAREKTGKQYF. DNA of the CDR3: TGCAGTGCTAGGGAGAAAACAGGAAAGCAGTACTTC.

This clonotype has a handful of counts. V gene TRBV12-3 or TRBV12-4 combines with J gene TRBJ1-2; possible D gene TRBD1, 6 bases. This CDR3 spans 16 amino acids. Trimming removed 0 bases from V and 4 bases from J, with 15 bases in between. CDR3 protein: CASSLALGAPRYGYTF. The CDR3 DNA sequence: TGTGCCAGCAGTTTAGCGTTGGGGGCCCCCCGCTATGGCTACACCTTC.

This clonotype was counted once. An end of the junction differs from the germline gene, which may be a read error. The chain joins TRBV7-2 to TRBJ2-7; 7 nucleotides agree with TRBD2. CDR3 length: 14 amino acids. Germline lookup yields CDR1 SGHTA and CDR2 FQGNSA. The CDR3 loop is CAISSGGSSDEQYF. In DNA, the CDR3 is TGTGCCATCAGCTCCGGCGGGAGTTCGGACGAGCAGTACTTC.

The chain has TRBV6-1 and TRBJ2-7, with 7 bases that match TRBD1. The CDR3 loop spans 17 amino acids. The ends lost 5 bases at V and 2 bases at J; junction bases unmatched: 15. Germline-derived CDR1 and CDR2 are MNHNS and SASEGT. CDR3 sequence (DNA): TGTGCCAGCAGTCCCTCTCTTTCCGGGACAGCCACCTACGAGCAGTACTTC. Translating gives CASSPSLSGTATYEQYF.

This clonotype was picked up many times. V usage is TRBV10-2 and J usage is TRBJ2-1, with 8 bases fitting TRBD2. V gave up 5 bases and J gave up 3 bases; unmatched junction bases: 3. CDR1 and CDR2 from the germline V gene are WSHSY and SAAADI. The CDR3 is 14 residues long. The CDR3, as DNA: TGCGCCAGCAGTTTGGGACTAGACTACAATGAGCAGTTCTTC. Its protein product is CASSLGLDYNEQFF.

The chain has TRBV20-1 and TRBJ1-4; TRBD1 matches at 8 bases. CDR1 and CDR2 from the germline V gene are DFQATT and SNEGSKA (reference sequence). The CDR3 is made up of 18 amino acids. V dropped 3 bases and J dropped 1; count of bases not matched to a gene: 13. The CDR3 region is CSARSPGQGLGTNEKLFF. In nucleotides, the CDR3 is TGCAGTGCTAGGTCTCCTGGACAGGGTCTTGGAACTAATGAAAAACTGTTTTTT.

This rearrangement joins TRBV11-2 to TRBJ2-7; D is perhaps TRBD2 (6 bases). V dropped 5 bases and J dropped 2 bases, with 13 bases sitting between them. The length of the CDR3 is 14 residues. Germline CDR1 SGHAT, CDR2 FQNNGV. The CDR3 DNA follows: TGTGCCAGCAGCCAGCGGGCCACAACCTACGAGCAGTACTTC. It codes for CASSQRATTYEQYF.

The rearrangement uses TRBV4-3 and TRBJ1-4, with TRBD1 matching over 10 bases. Germline V gives CDR1 LGHNA, CDR2 YSLEER. V was clipped by 3 bases and J by 5 bases; unmatched bases: 3. The CDR3 extends over 15 amino acids. CDR3 protein: CASSHDRGRNEKLFF. In DNA form, the CDR3 reads TGCGCCAGCAGCCACGACAGGGGGCGGAATGAAAAACTGTTTTTT.

This clonotype was seen more than once but under ten times. The rearrangement uses TRBV12-3 or TRBV12-4 and TRBJ2-2; 9 nucleotides align to TRBD2. The length of the CDR3 is 14 residues. The ends lost 6 bases at V and 4 bases at J; junction bases unmatched: 3. Written as DNA, the CDR3 is TGTGCCAGCAGGGGACTAGCCCCCACCGGGGAGCTGTTTTTT. Translation: CASRGLAPTGELFF.

This clonotype has only a few counts. J is TRBJ2-5 and V is TRBV7-2; D gene unclear. The germline V gene has CDR1 SGHTA and CDR2 FQGNSA. V lost 3 bases to trimming and J lost 0 bases, with 5 bases between them. The CDR3 totals 13 residues. CDR3 in amino acids: CASSFSYQETQYF. The CDR3 nucleotides are TGTGCCAGCAGCTTTTCGTACCAAGAGACCCAGTACTTC.

The V call is TRBV27, the J call TRBJ2-6; no reliable D call. Germline CDR1 MNHEY, CDR2 SMNVEV (reference sequence). The CDR3 spans 17 residues. V was trimmed by 3 bases and J by 0 bases, leaving 12 bases between them. The CDR3 loop reads CASSLYARASGANVLTF. The DNA for the CDR3 is TGTGCCAGCAGTTTGTACGCCCGGGCCTCTGGGGCCAACGTCCTGACTTTC.

This clonotype occurred a few times. This chain links TRBV5-4 with TRBJ2-7; TRBD1 matches 7 bases. Germline V gene data show CDR1 as SGHNT and CDR2 as YYREEE (reference sequence). This CDR3 is 15 amino acids long. The trim removed 0 bases at V and 4 bases at J, leaving 7 bases unmatched. For the CDR3, the DNA is TGTGCCAGCAGCTTGGGTGGACAGGTCGAATACGAGCAGTACTTC. This codes for CASSLGGQVEYEQYF.

The V gene is TRBV5-4, the J gene TRBJ2-3; no clear D gene. The length of the CDR3 is 14 residues. Germline assignment: CDR1 SGHNT and CDR2 YYREEE (reference sequence). With 3 bases removed from V and 1 base from J, the gap between germline ends came to 9 bases. This CDR3 reads CASSSADRTDTQYF. The CDR3 bases are TGTGCCAGCAGCTCGGCCGATCGCACAGATACGCAGTATTTT.

There are a few counts of this clonotype. The chain carries TRBV11-3 and TRBJ2-1; 10 nucleotides agree with TRBD2. CDR1 SGHNT and CDR2 YENEEA come from the germline V gene. The CDR3 covers 15 residues. V lost 2 bases, J lost 9 bases, and 7 bases stayed unmatched. In nucleotides, the CDR3 is TGTGCCAGCAGCTTAATGGCTAGCGGGAGCGGTGAGCAGTTCTTC. Translating gives CASSLMASGSGEQFF.

This chain connects TRBV7-2 to TRBJ2-5; D unclear. This CDR3 spans 12 amino acids. Trimming shortened V by 4 bases and J by 5 bases, and 8 bases separated the two germline ends. CDR1 is SGHTA and CDR2 is FQGNSA in the germline V gene. CDR3 region: CASSYDTETQYF. DNA of the CDR3: TGTGCCAGCAGCTATGACACGGAGACCCAGTACTTC.

This clonotype was picked up a small number of times. V usage is TRBV7-2 and J usage is TRBJ2-3, with 10 bases identical to TRBD2. Germline V gene lookup returns CDR1 SGHTA and CDR2 FQGNSA. V was pared by 0 bases and J by 5 bases, with 5 bases of the junction left unmatched. The CDR3 is 16 residues long. The DNA for the CDR3 is TGTGCCAGCAGCTTAGCGTGGACTAGCGGCTTAGATACGCAGTATTTT. Translation: CASSLAWTSGLDTQYF.